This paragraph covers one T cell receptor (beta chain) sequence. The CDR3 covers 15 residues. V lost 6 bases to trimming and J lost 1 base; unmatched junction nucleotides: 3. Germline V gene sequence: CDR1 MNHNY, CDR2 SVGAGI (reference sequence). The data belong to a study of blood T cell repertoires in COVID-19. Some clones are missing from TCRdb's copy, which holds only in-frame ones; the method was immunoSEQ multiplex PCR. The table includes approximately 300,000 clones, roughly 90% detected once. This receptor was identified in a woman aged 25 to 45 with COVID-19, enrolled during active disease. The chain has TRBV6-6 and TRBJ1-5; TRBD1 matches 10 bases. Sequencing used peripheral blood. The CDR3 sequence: CASSSGQGSNQPQHF. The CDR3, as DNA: TGTGCCAGCAGCTCGGGACAGGGGAGCAATCAGCCCCAGCATTTT.